The rows below give T cell receptor beta chains drawn from one sample of a study of T-cell memory formation after mild COVID-19. TCRdb independently ran MiXCR on the 5' RACE reads; one entry per CDR3 protein. The sample yields hundreds of thousands of distinct CDR3 sequences, approximately 25% seen once. The specimen was PBMCs or a T cell subset sorted from them (not recorded which). Source of these receptors: an adult woman who had mild COVID-19 (a few samples of this study predate the infection). Cell type and time point are not known. The CDR3 runs from the conserved cysteine through the conserved F or W. The order of the fields is D gene, clone size, J gene, V gene, CDR3 DNA, CDR3 protein. D genes are given only for firm matches. Clone size appears in some rows only: once, few, many, or a class for an expanded clone.

-,few,TRBJ1-3,TRBV24-1,TGTGCCACCAGTGATTCCCAACTTGGGTCTGGAAACACCATATATTTT,CATSDSQLGSGNTIYF
TRBD1,-,TRBJ1-1,TRBV12-3/TRBV12-4,TGTGCCAGCAGTTTTGGGGACAGGGGTAACCCGAACACTGAAGCTTTCTTT,CASSFGDRGNPNTEAFF
TRBD1,few,TRBJ1-1,TRBV7-3,TGTGCCAGCAGCCCAAGTAGTAGGGGGCAGACTGAAGCTTTCTTT,CASSPSSRGQTEAFF
TRBD1,few,TRBJ2-3,TRBV7-9,TGTGCCAGCAGTTCGGACAGGGTTCGAACAGATACGCAGTATTTT,CASSSDRVRTDTQYF
-,-,TRBJ2-7,TRBV5-1,TGCGCCAGCAGCAACTTAGACGGTACCTACGAGCAGTACTTC,CASSNLDGTYEQYF
-,few,TRBJ2-7,TRBV7-9,TGTGCCAGCGGGATTACAGGCCCCTACGAGCAGTACTTC,CASGITGPYEQYF
TRBD1,-,TRBJ2-5,TRBV19,TGTGCCAGTAGAGGACAGGGATCGGGGACCCAGTACTTC,CASRGQGSGTQYF
-,few,TRBJ1-1,TRBV18,TGTGCCAGCTCACCAGAGTATCGCACTGAAGCTTTCTTT,CASSPEYRTEAFF
-,-,TRBJ2-7,TRBV5-1,TGCGCCAGCAGCACCCAGGGAGCCTACGAGCAGTACTTC,CASSTQGAYEQYF
-,-,TRBJ2-1,TRBV6-5,TGTGCCAGCAGTTACAAACAGGGAGGCAATGAGCAGTTCTTC,CASSYKQGGNEQFF
-,few,TRBJ2-6,TRBV21-1,TGTGCCAGCAGCAAAGGATGGACGCCGGGGCCTGGGGCCAACGTCCTGACTTTC,CASSKGWTPGPGANVLTF
TRBD2,few,TRBJ2-7,TRBV20-1,TGCAGTGCCACGCCTCCCCAGCGGGGGGCCTACGAGCAGTACTTC,CSATPPQRGAYEQYF
-,few,TRBJ2-1,TRBV10-3,TGTGCCATCCTTAGGGAAGGGAATGAGCAGTTCTTC,CAILREGNEQFF
TRBD1,-,TRBJ2-3,TRBV2,TGTGCCAGCAGTGGGGCCCGGGACAGGGGCGTCACAGATACGCAGTATTTT,CASSGARDRGVTDTQYF
TRBD2,-,TRBJ2-3,TRBV5-1,TGCGCCAGCAGCTCGACTAGCGGGACCACAGATACGCAGTATTTT,CASSSTSGTTDTQYF
-,-,TRBJ1-1,TRBV15,TGTGCCACCAGCAGAGATTACGCAGCGAACACTGAAGCTTTCTTT,CATSRDYAANTEAFF
-,-,TRBJ2-3,TRBV24-1,TGTGCCACCAGTGATCCGGGCCCCGAGAAGCAGTATTTT,CATSDPGPEKQYF
TRBD1,-,TRBJ1-5,TRBV20-1,TGCAGTGCTAGAGATTGGCAGGGGGTAGACCAGCCCCAGCATTTT,CSARDWQGVDQPQHF
TRBD2,few,TRBJ2-3,TRBV12-3/TRBV12-4,TGTGCCAGCACCGAACCGGGGGGAGATACGCAGTATTTT,CASTEPGGDTQYF
TRBD2,many,TRBJ2-5,TRBV12-3/TRBV12-4,TGTGCCAGCAGTTCCCCGGGGGGGGCTGGGGAGACCCAGTACTTC,CASSSPGGAGETQYF
-,few,TRBJ2-4,TRBV4-2,TGTGCCAGCAGCCAAGATGGTAGCGGAGATTACATTCAGTACTTC,CASSQDGSGDYIQYF
TRBD1,few,TRBJ1-5,TRBV19,TGTGCCAGTAGTATGACCCGCAGGGGGCCGCGTCAGCCCCAGCATTTT,CASSMTRRGPRQPQHF
TRBD1,many,TRBJ1-1,TRBV5-1,TGCGCCAGCGGAAGACAGGGAGCAAACACTGAAGCTTTCTTT,CASGRQGANTEAFF
-,few,TRBJ1-1,TRBV6-1,TGTGCCAGCAGCCGAAGCCGGGGCGAGACTGAAGCTTTCTTT,CASSRSRGETEAFF
-,-,TRBJ2-5,TRBV25-1,TGTGCCAGCAGTGAATCTCCGAAAGAGACCCAGTACTTC,CASSESPKETQYF
-,few,TRBJ2-1,TRBV7-9,TGTGCCAGCAGCTTAGCTCAGGGAGGTTACAATGAGCAGTTCTTC,CASSLAQGGYNEQFF
-,-,TRBJ1-1,TRBV4-3,TGCGCCAGCAGCCAAGATGCGGGGGCCGTGAACACTGAAGCTTTCTTT,CASSQDAGAVNTEAFF
-,-,TRBJ2-3,TRBV7-2,TGTGCCAGCAGCTTAGATCAAGGAGTTGGTACAGATACGCAGTATTTT,CASSLDQGVGTDTQYF
-,-,TRBJ2-1,TRBV4-3,TGCGCCAGCAGCCCTCGGTTGGACCATGAGCAGTTCTTC,CASSPRLDHEQFF
-,-,TRBJ2-7,TRBV24-1,TGTGCCACCAGTGATCCGATAGAGGCAGGTGGTGAGCAGTACTTC,CATSDPIEAGGEQYF
TRBD2,-,TRBJ2-1,TRBV7-3,TGTGCCAGCAGCTTAGCCCCTAGGCTCGCGGGAGATATCTACAATGAGCAGTTCTTC,CASSLAPRLAGDIYNEQFF
-,-,TRBJ1-1,TRBV5-1,TGCTCCAGCAGCTTGGTTGGGGACCTGAACACTGAAGCTTTCTTT,CSSSLVGDLNTEAFF
-,few,TRBJ2-1,TRBV10-2,TGCGCCAGCAGGGATTCCCCGCCGGAGCAGTTCTTC,CASRDSPPEQFF
-,-,TRBJ2-6,TRBV5-1,TGCGCCAGCGTGGATCCTCTTGGGGGAGTCCTCTCTGGGGCCAACGTCCTGACTTTC,CASVDPLGGVLSGANVLTF
TRBD1,-,TRBJ1-2,TRBV12-3/TRBV12-4,TGTGCCAGCAGTTTAGGGGGACAGGGGAGCTATGGCTACACCTTC,CASSLGGQGSYGYTF
TRBD2,-,TRBJ2-1,TRBV20-1,TGCAGTGCTCCACAGCGGGGCCCTATATACAATGAGCAGTTCTTC,CSAPQRGPIYNEQFF
-,few,TRBJ1-1,TRBV27,TGTGCCAGCAGTCCCGGGACCGCGGGGCTCACTGAAGCTTTCTTT,CASSPGTAGLTEAFF
-,-,TRBJ2-1,TRBV20-1,TGCAGTGCCAGCTCGACGGGACTGGATTACAATGAGCAGTTCTTC,CSASSTGLDYNEQFF
-,-,TRBJ2-5,TRBV9,TGTGCCAGCAGCGCTGGTCATCTAGACCAAGAGACCCAGTACTTC,CASSAGHLDQETQYF
TRBD2,-,TRBJ2-5,TRBV6-2/TRBV6-3,TGTGCCAGCAGGGCGGCGGGGGGCTCTCAAGAGACCCAGTACTTC,CASRAAGGSQETQYF
TRBD2,few,TRBJ2-2,TRBV7-7,TGTGCCAGCAGCTCCGCGGGGGACACCGGGGAGCTGTTTTTT,CASSSAGDTGELFF
-,-,TRBJ2-2,TRBV6-4,TGTGCCAGCAGGGACCCGGGACTGCACACCGGGGAGCTGATTTTT,CASRDPGLHTGELIF
TRBD1,few,TRBJ1-1,TRBV4-1,TGCGCCAGCAGCCTGATCGGACAGGGGGGACTGAACACTGAAGCTTTCTTT,CASSLIGQGGLNTEAFF
TRBD2,-,TRBJ2-1,TRBV3-1,TGTGCCAGCAGCCAAGGGCGGGAGTTTAGGAACCAGGATGAGCAGTTCTTC,CASSQGREFRNQDEQFF
-,-,TRBJ1-1,TRBV27,TGTGCCAGCAGGAAAGGGGTCACTGAAGCTTTCTTT,CASRKGVTEAFF
-,few,TRBJ1-6,TRBV6-5,TGTGCCAGCAGTTACGAAGGGACGGGAGGATCACCCCTCCACTTT,CASSYEGTGGSPLHF
TRBD2,few,TRBJ2-3,TRBV7-2,TGTGCCAGCAGCTCCCTTGGGACTAGCGTCCCAGATACGCAGTATTTT,CASSSLGTSVPDTQYF
TRBD1,-,TRBJ1-1,TRBV29-1,TGCAGCGTTGCGGGACAGGCCCGTGAAGCTTTCTTT,CSVAGQAREAFF
-,-,TRBJ1-1,TRBV7-9,TGTGCCAGCAGCTTACCTCCCCGGATGCGGGGTGAAGCTTTCTTT,CASSLPPRMRGEAFF
-,-,TRBJ1-2,TRBV7-2,TGTGCCAGCAGCTCAACTACGCTGTTGGCAGGGAATAGCCCGTATGGCTACACCTTC,CASSSTTLLAGNSPYGYTF
TRBD2,-,TRBJ2-7,TRBV27,TGTGCCAGCAGTATGAGCGGGAGGGCCTACGAGCAGTACTTC,CASSMSGRAYEQYF
-,many,TRBJ1-5,TRBV10-3,TGTGCCATCAGGACGGACAGCAATCAGCCCCAGCATTTT,CAIRTDSNQPQHF
-,-,TRBJ2-3,TRBV9,TGTGCCAGCAGCGGTCGGGGGGCCACTAGCACAGATACGCAGTATTTT,CASSGRGATSTDTQYF
-,few,TRBJ2-3,TRBV7-8,TGTGCCAGCAGCTCCAGAAGGGTTAAAGATACGCAGTATTTT,CASSSRRVKDTQYF